This entry features one TCR beta chain sequence. This clone occurred once. The specificity of this receptor is unknown. The input lacks base qualities; no much larger clone sits a single base away. This record belongs to a study of shared clonotypes between healthy human individuals (dated by TCRdb to the early 2020s). For context, the study as a whole: The cohort comprised a couple of women and three men aged 18 to 49 years. To estimate repertoire size and how much clonotypes are shared between individuals, the study performed deep sequencing of blood TCR repertoires from roughly five healthy adults. For each donor, CD4 naive and CD4 memory were each run on three plates, CD8 naive on two plates, and CD8 memory on one plate. To increase sequencing depth and limit assay-specific biases, TCR repertoire library preparation and sequencing were carried out by different laboratories using diverse techniques. Each donor's leukapheresis produced roughly between about 0.85 and 10 billion PBMCs.

Donors were healthy HIV-negative adults with no recently reported acute infections or vaccinations. All donors were Caucasian adults living in Nashville, Tennessee, USA. Magnetic negative selection was used to enrich CD4+ T cells, after which naive cells were positively selected on CD45RA and the negative fraction became the memory subset. After blood collection by leukapheresis, PBMCs were isolated using Ficoll-Histopaque density gradient centrifugation and then cryopreserved in the vapor phase of liquid nitrogen. Purity and quantity of every magnetically sorted T cell population were checked by analytical flow cytometry. From each sorted fraction, genomic DNA was isolated and quantified by UV absorbance on a Nanodrop 2000c. What the study reported, not specific to this receptor: Sharing across four donors was observed for around 5% of naive CD4, about 3.2% of naive CD8, 2.3% of memory CD4, and over 0.3% of memory CD8 clonotypes. Because the study included a small number of donors, the genetic and exposure-history diversity represented was limited. Naive subsets generally had larger estimated clonotype richness than memory subsets. Only blood was sampled, and tissue TCR repertoires likely differ from those in blood. Pairwise subsampling indicated that sequencing depth was expected to affect the degree of clonotype sharing among donors. Higher generation probabilities were observed for clonotypes shared by all four sorted-subset donors than for non-shared clonotypes. Incomplete sequencing was indicated by rarefaction of sorted-subset datasets, despite the large sequencing depth.

Using the deep immunoSEQ assay, multiplex PCR amplified TCR CDR3 regions from genomic DNA. Extracted genomic DNA from each cell subset was distributed evenly across all wells of several immunoSEQ 96-well plates, and each plate was treated as a replicate. For sorted subsets, around 200 ng genomic DNA, equal to some 28,000 T cell genomes, was loaded into each replicate PCR. Purified libraries were quantified with a Qubit 3.0 fluorometer, sized on a Bioanalyzer 2100, and re-quantified with the KAPA Library Quantification kit. A separate single-read 150-cycle Illumina NextSeq 550 flow cell was used to sequence each immunoSEQ 96-well plate. For the original study's pipeline: Because only junctional sequences without quality scores were contained in the immunoSEQ output, filtering matching that applied to full-length reads could not be performed. Sequences were annotated with PyIR, a Python wrapper for IgBLAST v1.9, and V/J genes and CDR3 were assigned using IMGT germline references. Reads were removed for weak V/J assignments (E-value above 1e-6), missing CDR3, stop codons, out-of-frame junctions, or ambiguous translated residues. V3J clonotypes were defined by identical inferred V gene, J gene, and CDR3 amino acid sequence. Percentage overlap between repertoires was calculated by dividing the number of shared unique clonotypes by the size of the smaller repertoire. Richness of each repertoire was evaluated using RTK rarefaction, the Chao1 estimator, and Recon v2.1 estimates of unobserved clonotypes. For all TCRbeta clonotypes obtained by the gDNA method from a few donors, generation probabilities were computed with OLGA. TCRdb re-hosts the immuneACCESS table, in-frame sequences only. Its copies lack some clones; in the studies checked, an unresolved V gene accounts for under half of them, and the cause for the rest is not known. V and J calls and clone size come straight from that table; D and trimming were deduced from the DNA. Across this sample there are roughly 1.4 million clones, with approximately 98.5% seen only once. Of the sample, over 0.3% is held by the ten largest clones.

The TCR sequence derives from a man aged 25 to 45 in good health. Sequencing was done on a sample of naive CD4+ T cells sorted from blood. Per the publication, the cell subset or site label means: CD45RA+ positively selected.

For the CDR3, the sequence is CASSRGTSGTSYEQYF. The DNA sequence follows: TGCGCCAGCAGCCGGGGGACTAGCGGGACCTCCTACGAGCAGTACTTC. The chain joins TRBV4-3 to TRBJ2-7; 13 bases in the junction line up with TRBD2. The germline V gene provides CDR1 LGHNA and CDR2 YSLEER. The CDR3 covers 16 residues, taking in both the cysteine and the phenylalanine. The only DNA kept is the CDR3, 48 bases in frame from the first base. The germline V and J ends show losses of 4 bases and 0 bases respectively, and no gene match explains 3 bases of the junction.